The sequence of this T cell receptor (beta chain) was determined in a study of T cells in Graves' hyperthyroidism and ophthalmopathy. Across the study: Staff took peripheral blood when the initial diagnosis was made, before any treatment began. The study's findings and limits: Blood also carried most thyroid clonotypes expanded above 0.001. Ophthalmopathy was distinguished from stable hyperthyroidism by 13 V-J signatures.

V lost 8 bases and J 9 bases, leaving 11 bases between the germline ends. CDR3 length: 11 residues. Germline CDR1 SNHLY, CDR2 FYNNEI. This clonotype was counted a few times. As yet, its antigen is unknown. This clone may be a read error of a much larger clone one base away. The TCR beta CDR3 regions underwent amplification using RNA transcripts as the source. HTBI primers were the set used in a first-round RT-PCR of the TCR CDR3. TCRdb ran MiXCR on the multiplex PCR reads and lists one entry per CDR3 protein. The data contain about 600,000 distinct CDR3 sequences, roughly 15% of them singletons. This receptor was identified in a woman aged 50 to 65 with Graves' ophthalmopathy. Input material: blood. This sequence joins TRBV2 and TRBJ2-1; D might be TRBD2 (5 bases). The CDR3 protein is CASFRGSEQFF. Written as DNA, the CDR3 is TGTGCCAGCTTTAGAGGGAGTGAGCAGTTCTTC.